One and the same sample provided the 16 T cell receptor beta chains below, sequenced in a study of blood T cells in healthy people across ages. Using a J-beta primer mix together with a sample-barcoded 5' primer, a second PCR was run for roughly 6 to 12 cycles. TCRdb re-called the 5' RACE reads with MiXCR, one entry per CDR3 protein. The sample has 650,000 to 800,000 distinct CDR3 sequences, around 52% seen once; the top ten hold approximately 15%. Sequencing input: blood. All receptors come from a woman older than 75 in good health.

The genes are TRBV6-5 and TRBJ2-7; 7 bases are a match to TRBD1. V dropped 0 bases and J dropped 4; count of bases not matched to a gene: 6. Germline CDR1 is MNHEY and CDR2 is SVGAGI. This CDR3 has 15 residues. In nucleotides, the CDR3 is TGTGCCAGCAGTTACTCGAGAGGGGGCACGTACGAGCAGTACTTC. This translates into CASSYSRGGTYEQYF.

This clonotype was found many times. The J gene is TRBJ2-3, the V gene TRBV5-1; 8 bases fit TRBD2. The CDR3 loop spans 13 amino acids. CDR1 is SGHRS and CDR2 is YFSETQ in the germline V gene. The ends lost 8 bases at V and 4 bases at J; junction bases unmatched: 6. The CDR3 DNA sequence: TGCGCCAGTAAGACGGGGGGGGCAGATACGCAGTATTTT. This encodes CASKTGGADTQYF. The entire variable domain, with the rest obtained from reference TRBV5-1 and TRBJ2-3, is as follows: KAGVTQTPRYLIKTRGQQVTLSCSPISGHRSVSWYQQTPGQGLQFLFEYFSETQRNKGNFPGRFSGRQFSNSRSEMNVSTLELGDSALYLCASKTGGADTQYFGPGTRLTVL.

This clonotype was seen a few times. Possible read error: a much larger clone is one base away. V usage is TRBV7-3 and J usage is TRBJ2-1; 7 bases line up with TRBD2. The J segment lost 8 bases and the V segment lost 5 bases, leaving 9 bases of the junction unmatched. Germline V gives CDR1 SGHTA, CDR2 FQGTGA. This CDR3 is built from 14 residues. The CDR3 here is CASSQRAGSDEQFF. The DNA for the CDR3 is TGTGCCAGCAGCCAGCGAGCGGGATCAGATGAGCAGTTCTTC. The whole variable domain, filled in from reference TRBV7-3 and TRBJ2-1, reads GAGVSQTPSNKVTEKGKYVELRCDPISGHTALYWYRQSLGQGPEFLIYFQGTGAADDSGLPNDRFFAVRPEGSVSTLKIQRTERGDSAVYLCASSQRAGSDEQFFGPGTRLTVL.

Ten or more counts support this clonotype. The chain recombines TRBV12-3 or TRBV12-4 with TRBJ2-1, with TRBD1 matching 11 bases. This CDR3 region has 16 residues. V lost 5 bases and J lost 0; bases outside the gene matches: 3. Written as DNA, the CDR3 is TGTGCCAGCAGTGGGGACAGGGGGACCTCCTACAATGAGCAGTTCTTC. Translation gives CASSGDRGTSYNEQFF.

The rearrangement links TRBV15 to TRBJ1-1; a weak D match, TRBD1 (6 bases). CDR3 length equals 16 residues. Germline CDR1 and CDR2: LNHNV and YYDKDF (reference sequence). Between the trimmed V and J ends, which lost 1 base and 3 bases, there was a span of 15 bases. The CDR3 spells CATSRGQASGHTEAFF. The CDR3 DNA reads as TGTGCCACCAGCAGAGGACAGGCAAGCGGGCACACTGAAGCTTTCTTT.

The CDR3 sequence: CSATRGASGNEQYF. The CDR3 coding sequence is TGCAGTGCGACTAGAGGGGCTAGCGGGAACGAGCAGTACTTC. The chain has TRBV20-1 and TRBJ2-7; 9 nucleotides agree with TRBD2. The CDR3 loop spans 14 amino acids. Germline V gene data show CDR1 as DFQATT and CDR2 as SNEGSKA (reference sequence). The V and J ends lost 6 bases and 5 bases, in that order; junction bases with no gene match: 11.

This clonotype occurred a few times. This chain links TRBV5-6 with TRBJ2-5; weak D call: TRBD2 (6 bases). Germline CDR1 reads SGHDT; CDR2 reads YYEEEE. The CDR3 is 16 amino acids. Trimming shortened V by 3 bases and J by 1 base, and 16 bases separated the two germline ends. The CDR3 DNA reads TGTGCCAGCAGCTCCGCGGGGCCCGGCGGCCAAGAGACCCAGTACTTC. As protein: CASSSAGPGGQETQYF.

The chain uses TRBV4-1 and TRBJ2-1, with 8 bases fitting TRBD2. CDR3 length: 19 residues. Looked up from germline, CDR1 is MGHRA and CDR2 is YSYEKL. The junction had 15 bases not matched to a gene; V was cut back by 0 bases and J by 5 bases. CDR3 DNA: TGCGCCAGCAGCCAAGAGGGGCCGGAAACTAGCGGTATCAACAATGAGCAGTTCTTC. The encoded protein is CASSQEGPETSGINNEQFF.

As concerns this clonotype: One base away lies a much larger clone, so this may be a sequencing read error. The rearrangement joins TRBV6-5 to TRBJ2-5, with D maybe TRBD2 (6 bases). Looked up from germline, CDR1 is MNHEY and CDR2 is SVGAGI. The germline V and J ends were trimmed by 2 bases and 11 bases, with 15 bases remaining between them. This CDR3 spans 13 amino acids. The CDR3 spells CASSYGRVAEQYF. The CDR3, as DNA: TGTGCCAGCAGTTACGGGCGGGTAGCGGAGCAGTACTTC.

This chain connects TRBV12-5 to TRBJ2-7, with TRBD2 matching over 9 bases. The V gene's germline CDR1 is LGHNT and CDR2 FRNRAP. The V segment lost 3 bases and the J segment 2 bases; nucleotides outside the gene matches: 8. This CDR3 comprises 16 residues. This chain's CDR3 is CASGFPGVAGAYEQYF. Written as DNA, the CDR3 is TGTGCTAGTGGTTTCCCGGGGGTAGCGGGAGCCTACGAGCAGTACTTC.

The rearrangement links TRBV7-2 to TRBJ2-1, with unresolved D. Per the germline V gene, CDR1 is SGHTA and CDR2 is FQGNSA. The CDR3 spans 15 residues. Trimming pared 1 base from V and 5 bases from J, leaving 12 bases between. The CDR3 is CASSLGVASHNEQFF. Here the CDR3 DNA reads TGTGCCAGCAGCTTAGGAGTCGCCAGTCACAATGAGCAGTTCTTC.

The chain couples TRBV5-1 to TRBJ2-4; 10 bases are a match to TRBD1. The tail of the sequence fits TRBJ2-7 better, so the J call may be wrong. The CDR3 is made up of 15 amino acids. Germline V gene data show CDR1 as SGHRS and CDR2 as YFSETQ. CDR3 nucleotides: TGCGCCAGCAGCTCGGTCCGGGACAGGGGTGACGAGCAGTACTTC. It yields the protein CASSSVRDRGDEQYF.

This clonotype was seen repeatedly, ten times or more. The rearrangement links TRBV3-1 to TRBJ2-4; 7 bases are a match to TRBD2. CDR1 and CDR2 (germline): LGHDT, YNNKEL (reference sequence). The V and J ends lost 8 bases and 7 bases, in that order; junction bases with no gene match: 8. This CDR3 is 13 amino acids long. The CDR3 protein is CASGGGSSNIQYF. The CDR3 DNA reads TGTGCCAGCGGGGGGGGAAGTAGCAACATTCAGTACTTC.

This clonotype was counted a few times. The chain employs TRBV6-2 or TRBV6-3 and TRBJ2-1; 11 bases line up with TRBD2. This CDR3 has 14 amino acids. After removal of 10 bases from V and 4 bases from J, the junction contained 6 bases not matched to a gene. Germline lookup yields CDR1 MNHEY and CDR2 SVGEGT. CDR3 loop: CATRTSGGYNEQFF. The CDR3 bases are TGTGCCACCCGAACTAGCGGGGGTTACAATGAGCAGTTCTTC.

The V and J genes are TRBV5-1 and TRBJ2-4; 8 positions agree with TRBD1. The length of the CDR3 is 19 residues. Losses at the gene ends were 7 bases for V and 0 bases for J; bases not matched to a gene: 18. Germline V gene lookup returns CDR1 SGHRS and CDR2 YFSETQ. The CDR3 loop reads CASSDGDRSTSLAKNIQYF. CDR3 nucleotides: TGCGCCAGCTCTGATGGGGACAGGTCCACATCGTTAGCCAAAAACATTCAGTACTTC.

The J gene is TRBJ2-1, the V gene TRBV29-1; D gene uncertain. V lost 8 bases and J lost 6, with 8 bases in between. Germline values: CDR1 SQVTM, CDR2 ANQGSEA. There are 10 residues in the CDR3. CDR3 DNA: TGCAGCACTGAAGGCAATGAGCAGTTCTTC. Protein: CSTEGNEQFF.